Below, one T cell receptor (beta chain) is given with its context. No antigen is known for it. The data were taken from a study of blood T cells in healthy people across ages. CDR3 length: 16 residues. The germline CDR1 and CDR2 sequences are ENHRY and SYGVKD. V was clipped by 2 bases and J by 3 bases; unmatched bases: 2. Study-level results: Across samples, TCR beta diversity tracked strongly with naive T cell percentage.

With a J-beta primer mix and a sample-barcoded 5' primer, a second PCR ran roughly 6 to 12 cycles. TCRdb fed the 5' RACE reads into MiXCR, producing one record per CDR3 protein. Among hundreds of thousands of distinct CDR3 sequences listed, around 48% were seen once. J is TRBJ2-3 and V is TRBV10-3, with TRBD2 matching 13 bases. This TCR derives from a woman aged 55 to 70 in good health. The specimen was blood. CDR3 nucleotide sequence: TGTGCCATCAGTGAGCGACTAGCGGGAGGAACAGATACGCAGTATTTT. Translation gives CAISERLAGGTDTQYF.